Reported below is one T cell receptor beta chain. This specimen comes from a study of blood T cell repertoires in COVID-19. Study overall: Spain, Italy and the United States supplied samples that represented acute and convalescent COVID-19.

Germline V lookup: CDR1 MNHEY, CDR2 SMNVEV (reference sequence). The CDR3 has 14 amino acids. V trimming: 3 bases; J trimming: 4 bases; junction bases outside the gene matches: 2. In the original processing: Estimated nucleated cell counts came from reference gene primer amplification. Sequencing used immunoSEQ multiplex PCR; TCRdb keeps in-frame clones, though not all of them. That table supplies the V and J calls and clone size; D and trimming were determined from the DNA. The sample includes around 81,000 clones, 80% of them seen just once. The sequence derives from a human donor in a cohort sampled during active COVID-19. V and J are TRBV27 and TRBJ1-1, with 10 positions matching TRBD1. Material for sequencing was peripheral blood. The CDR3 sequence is CASSLTGGGTEAFF. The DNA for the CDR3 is TGTGCCAGCAGTTTGACAGGGGGCGGCACTGAAGCTTTCTTT.